A single sample is the source of the 14 T cell receptor beta chains below, sequenced in a study of blood T cell repertoires in COVID-19. Clones were read by immunoSEQ multiplex PCR, and TCRdb kept only the in-frame ones, dropping some. The table records approximately 280,000 clones, about 93% of them present only once. Sequencing was done on a sample of peripheral blood. These receptors all stem from a woman in her 30s with COVID-19, enrolled during active disease.

V gene TRBV5-1 combines with J gene TRBJ2-2; tentatively, D is TRBD2 (5 bases). The CDR3 runs 17 residues. Germline V gene lookup returns CDR1 SGHRS and CDR2 YFSETQ. The V end lost 4 bases, the J end lost 6 bases, and 22 bases lay between the germline ends. CDR3 residues: CASSTGVGPLRAGELFF. CDR3 in DNA: TGCGCCAGCAGCACTGGAGTGGGCCCTCTGAGGGCCGGGGAGCTGTTTTTT.

The chain recombines TRBV11-2 with TRBJ2-3; D possibly corresponds to TRBD2 (5 bases). CDR1 and CDR2 from the germline V gene are SGHAT and FQNNGV. The CDR3 consists of 13 residues. V was cut by 5 bases and J by 4 bases, with 10 bases left in between. This chain's CDR3 is CASSQAGPDTQYF. In DNA, the CDR3 is TGTGCCAGCAGCCAGGCGGGTCCAGATACGCAGTATTTT. Complete variable domain (other parts from reference TRBV11-2 and TRBJ2-3): EAGVAQSPRYKIIEKRQSVAFWCNPISGHATLYWYQQILGQGPKLLIQFQNNGVVDDSQLPKDRFSAERLKGVDSTLKIQPAKLEDSAVYLCASSQAGPDTQYFGPGTRLTVL.

The CDR3 loop reads CASSDGLAEEDREQYF. CDR3 nucleotide sequence: TGTGCCAGCAGCGACGGACTAGCGGAGGAAGACCGGGAGCAGTACTTC. V and J are TRBV5-4 and TRBJ2-7, with 10 bases aligning to TRBD2. Germline V gene lookup returns CDR1 SGHNT and CDR2 YYREEE (reference sequence). The CDR3 sequence is 16 residues long. The trim removed 4 bases at V and 7 bases at J, leaving 14 bases unmatched.

This chain connects TRBV29-1 to TRBJ1-1; D uncertain. V lost 0 bases and J lost 1, with 3 bases in between. The CDR3 loop spans 12 amino acids. CDR1 SQVTM and CDR2 ANQGSEA come from the germline V gene. As DNA, the CDR3 is TGCAGCGTTGAAGAAGCGAACACTGAAGCTTTCTTT. Encoded protein: CSVEEANTEAFF.

The chain carries TRBV15 and TRBJ1-2; D gene unclear. The V gene lost 1 base and the J gene lost 4 bases, with 7 bases spanning the gap. The CDR3 contains 13 residues. Germline CDR1 LNHNV, CDR2 YYDKDF (reference sequence). CDR3 DNA sequence: TGTGCCACCAGCAGAGCACATTCCTATGGCTACACCTTC. Translation gives CATSRAHSYGYTF.

The rearrangement links TRBV5-8 to TRBJ2-2; no clear D. Between the trimmed V and J ends, which lost 4 bases and 4 bases, there was a span of 11 bases. Germline V gene data show CDR1 as SGHTS and CDR2 as YDEGEE. The CDR3 is 14 amino acids. This CDR3 is CASSLLSGTGELFF. The CDR3 DNA follows: TGTGCCAGCAGCCTCCTATCGGGCACCGGGGAGCTGTTTTTT.

This clone was counted once. The chain employs TRBV30 and TRBJ1-6; 8 bases fit TRBD1. V dropped 7 bases and J dropped 7; count of bases not matched to a gene: 12. Germline V gives CDR1 GTSNPN, CDR2 SVGIG (reference sequence). The CDR3 length is 15 residues. The CDR3, as DNA: TGTGCCTTGGAGGGGGCTGGACAGGGAAATTCACCCCTCCACTTT. It encodes CALEGAGQGNSPLHF.

The chain has TRBV10-3 and TRBJ2-5; weak D call: TRBD1 (6 bases). CDR1 and CDR2 (germline): ENHRY, SYGVKD. The V end was cut by 3 bases, the J end by 1 base, with 6 bases between. The CDR3 consists of 13 residues. The CDR3 DNA follows: TGTGCCATCAGTGACAGGGGCCAAGAGACCCAGTACTTC. It encodes CAISDRGQETQYF.

The DNA for the CDR3 is TGTGCCACCAGCAACCCCCCGGGACAGAATTCACCCCTCCACTTT. It yields the protein CATSNPPGQNSPLHF. The V call is TRBV15, the J call TRBJ1-6; 7 nucleotides match TRBD1. Per the germline V gene, CDR1 is LNHNV and CDR2 is YYDKDF (reference sequence). V lost 4 bases and J lost 7; bases outside the gene matches: 7. The CDR3 is 15 amino acids.

The chain has TRBV7-9 and TRBJ1-1; 8 bases are a match to TRBD1. This CDR3 is 14 amino acids long. Germline CDR1 reads SEHNR; CDR2 reads FQNEAQ (reference sequence). V dropped 1 base and J dropped 7; count of bases not matched to a gene: 5. The CDR3 DNA reads as TGTGCCAGCAGCTTAGGCCGGACAGGGCTTGAAGCTTTCTTT. Protein product: CASSLGRTGLEAFF.

This clone showed up just once. The chain joins TRBV18 to TRBJ2-3; tentatively, D is TRBD1 (5 bases). Trimming shortened V by 3 bases and J by 4 bases, and 8 bases separated the two germline ends. The CDR3 consists of 13 residues. In germline, CDR1 is KGHSH, CDR2 LQKENI. CDR3 amino acids: CASSPSRADTQYF. CDR3 in DNA: TGTGCCAGCTCACCCTCCAGGGCAGATACGCAGTATTTT.

The rearrangement joins TRBV4-3 to TRBJ1-3; weak D call: TRBD1 (5 bases). This CDR3 has 18 residues. The V end lost 3 bases, the J end lost 2 bases, and 20 bases lay between the germline ends. Germline V gene data show CDR1 as LGHNA and CDR2 as YSLEER. The CDR3 DNA sequence: TGCGCCAGCAGCCAGACTTGGGGCACTCACCTGGCTGGAAACACCATATATTTT. As protein: CASSQTWGTHLAGNTIYF.

This chain joins TRBV2 and TRBJ1-4, with 10 bases aligning to TRBD1. The trim removed 6 bases at V and 8 bases at J, leaving 3 bases unmatched. The CDR3 sequence is 13 residues long. Germline CDR1 reads SNHLY; CDR2 reads FYNNEI. The CDR3: CASRDRGYEKLFF. In DNA form, the CDR3 reads TGTGCCAGCAGGGACAGGGGGTACGAAAAACTGTTTTTT.

The CDR3 here is CASSYWLAGSTGELFF. The CDR3 DNA sequence: TGTGCCAGCAGTTACTGGCTAGCGGGTTCCACCGGGGAGCTGTTTTTT. The chain is built from TRBV6-6 and TRBJ2-2; the match to TRBD2 covers 8 bases. Germline values: CDR1 MNHNY, CDR2 SVGAGI (reference sequence). This CDR3 has 16 residues. V shed 1 base, J shed 4 bases, and the junction held 5 bases outside the gene matches.